Sequencing of this TCR beta chain was carried out in a study of cytotoxic CD8 clonotypes in ibrutinib-treated CLL. The overall study: The patient breakdown showed roughly ten relapsed/refractory and some 16 treatment-naive cases, with some 18 IGHV unmutated. Response material was collected after a median about 12 months of treatment, range 6 to 36.

The authors obtained roughly 2 micrograms of genomic DNA from cryopreserved PBMCs for TCR beta libraries. Study-wide results and caveats: There were few public clonotypes, and on treatment they contracted or stayed stable.

The assay was immunoSEQ multiplex PCR, and TCRdb's table has in-frame clones only and misses some. The sample has over 150,000 clones, about two thirds seen once. Worth noting for this clone: Its specificity is unknown.

The receptor's source is a human donor with chronic lymphocytic leukemia. The specimen was PBMCs, collected after 24 months of ibrutinib treatment.

The CDR3 nucleotides read TGTGCCACCAGCCGAACGGGACTCCTCGGGCCTGAAGCTTTCTTT. Protein sequence: CATSRTGLLGPEAFF. The chain uses TRBV15 and TRBJ1-1; D is possibly TRBD1 (5 bases). The germline V and J ends were trimmed by 5 bases and 6 bases, with 19 bases remaining between them. Germline CDR1 LNHNV, CDR2 YYDKDF (reference sequence). This CDR3 has 15 amino acids. Full variable domain (remainder filled in from reference TRBV15 and TRBJ1-1): DAMVIQNPRYQVTQFGKPVTLSCSQTLNHNVMYWYQQKSSQAPKLLFHYYDKDFNNEADTPDNFQSRRPNTSFCFLDIRSPGLGDTAMYLCATSRTGLLGPEAFFGQGTRLTVV.